Sequencing of this T cell receptor beta chain was carried out in a study of neurological immune-mediated disorders. The CDR3 contains 13 residues. In germline, CDR1 is KGHDR, CDR2 SFDVKD. Between the trimmed V and J ends, which lost 8 bases and 1 base, there was a span of 9 bases. Study-wide findings and caveats: The absence of shared CDR3 amino acid sequences among expanded clones across subjects suggests private repertoires in all groups.

With 10-nucleotide random UMIs included, cDNA was synthesized by 5'RACE. TCRdb analysed the 5' RACE reads with MiXCR anew, one entry per CDR3 protein. The data contain around 51,000 distinct CDR3 sequences, over 9.5% of them seen just once; the ten biggest clones take up approximately 10%. The sample's time point: longitudinal time-point 3. PBMCs stored at -80 C, 2 million in total, were the source of the unsorted libraries. Points on this clonotype: The antigen remains undetermined.

The sample consisted of PBMCs. V usage is TRBV24-1 and J usage is TRBJ2-3; D is undetermined. The sequence was collected from a male donor with HTLV-1-associated myelopathy (HAM/TSP). For the CDR3, the DNA is TGTGCCACCACTGGTAGTCGCACAGATACGCAGTATTTT. Translated, it gives CATTGSRTDTQYF.